These 28 T cell receptor beta chains were sequenced from one sample in a study of blood T cells in healthy people across ages. Sample-barcoded 5' priming and a J-beta primer mix drove a second PCR of about 6 to 12 cycles. TCRdb independently ran MiXCR on the 5' RACE reads; one entry per CDR3 protein. The table shows over 600,000 distinct CDR3 sequences, with around a fifth occurring only once. The sequenced sample was blood. These TCRs come from an older man in good health.

This clonotype showed up just a few times. The chain recombines TRBV18 with TRBJ2-7; 8 bases are a match to TRBD1. Per germline, CDR1 KGHSH and CDR2 LQKENI. V lost 4 bases and J lost 5; bases outside the gene matches: 4. The CDR3 totals 13 residues. CDR3 residues: CASSLDRDHEQYF. CDR3 DNA sequence: TGTGCCAGCTCACTGGACAGGGACCACGAGCAGTACTTC.

This chain joins TRBV5-1 and TRBJ1-2, with a possible D match to TRBD1 (5 bases). Deletions cut 2 bases from V and 2 bases from J, with 10 bases between. The CDR3 consists of 14 residues. CDR1 is SGHRS, CDR2 YFSETQ, per germline. The CDR3 DNA follows: TGCGCCAGCAGCTTACCAGGGCAGAACTATGGCTACACCTTC. Protein sequence: CASSLPGQNYGYTF.

This clonotype was recorded a few times. The chain recombines TRBV20-1 with TRBJ2-4; TRBD2 aligns across 11 bases. The germline V gene encodes CDR1 DFQATT and CDR2 SNEGSKA (reference sequence). V dropped 6 bases and J dropped 0; count of bases not matched to a gene: 10. The CDR3 runs 17 residues. DNA for the CDR3: TGCAGTGCAGAACTAGCGGGAGCTCTTCTAGCCAAAAACATTCAGTACTTC. Translating it yields CSAELAGALLAKNIQYF.

The V and J genes are TRBV4-2 and TRBJ1-6; D gene ambiguous. Germline loops: CDR1 LGHNA, CDR2 YNFKEQ. The CDR3 loop spans 16 amino acids. V lost 0 bases, J lost 9 bases, and 15 bases lay in between. The CDR3 DNA sequence: TGTGCCAGCAGCCAAGATCGGGCTGGCACGATTTCACCCCTCCACTTT. This translates into CASSQDRAGTISPLHF.

V usage is TRBV5-1 and J usage is TRBJ1-2; 9 nucleotides agree with TRBD1. V was pared by 4 bases and J by 8 bases, with 12 bases of the junction left unmatched. CDR3 length: 15 residues. CDR1 is SGHRS and CDR2 is YFSETQ in the germline V gene. CDR3 sequence (DNA): TGCGCCAGCAGCCGAATAACAGGGGGCGCGGAGGGCTACACCTTC. Amino acid sequence: CASSRITGGAEGYTF.

V usage is TRBV5-1 and J usage is TRBJ2-5, with D tentatively TRBD2 (5 bases). The CDR3 consists of 14 residues. V shed 4 bases and J shed 4 bases, with 14 bases lying between them. The germline V gene has CDR1 SGHRS and CDR2 YFSETQ. CDR3 residues: CASSQATSSETQYF. The CDR3, as DNA: TGCGCCAGCAGCCAGGCAACTAGTTCAGAGACCCAGTACTTC.

This clonotype was detected only a few times. The V gene is TRBV7-9, the J gene TRBJ2-5, with 12 bases fitting TRBD2. V lost 5 bases to trimming and J lost 4 bases; unmatched junction nucleotides: 8. The CDR3 contains 16 residues. Per germline, CDR1 SEHNR and CDR2 FQNEAQ (reference sequence). CDR3 nucleotides: TGTGCCAGCAGCCCTCGGACTAGCGGGGATGGAGAGACCCAGTACTTC. This sequence encodes CASSPRTSGDGETQYF.

The V and J genes are TRBV13 and TRBJ2-6; the D gene is possibly TRBD1 (5 bases). Trimming left V 3 bases short and J 2 bases short, with 11 bases between. The CDR3 is 16 residues long. CDR1 is PRHDT, CDR2 FYEKMQ, per germline (reference sequence). The CDR3 reads CASSLQGSTGANVLTF. The DNA for the CDR3 is TGTGCCAGCAGCTTGCAGGGTTCGACTGGGGCCAACGTCCTGACTTTC.

The chain is built from TRBV14 and TRBJ2-2; possibly TRBD2 for D (5 bases). CDR3 length: 15 residues. The germline V and J ends were trimmed by 4 bases and 6 bases, with 15 bases remaining between them. Germline assignment: CDR1 SGHDN and CDR2 FVKESK. In DNA, the CDR3 is TGTGCCAGCAGCCGCCTACTAGTTCAGTCCGGGGAGCTGTTTTTT. As protein: CASSRLLVQSGELFF.

As concerns this clonotype: Because it lacks the conserved phenylalanine or tryptophan at the end, this CDR3 is likely a read error. The chain combines TRBV14 with TRBJ1-1, with D perhaps TRBD1 (5 bases). Trimming took 2 bases from V and 11 from J, leaving 15 bases between them. This CDR3 has 13 amino acids. The V gene's germline CDR1 is SGHDN and CDR2 FVKESK. The CDR3 reads CASSQLTRAGAFP. Written as DNA, the CDR3 is TGTGCCAGCAGCCAATTGACCAGGGCTGGTGCTTTCCCT.

The chain uses TRBV19 and TRBJ2-5; D not resolved. Trimming shortened V by 3 bases and J by 5 bases, and 10 bases separated the two germline ends. Per germline, CDR1 LNHDA and CDR2 SQIVND (reference sequence). The CDR3 is 13 amino acids. As DNA, the CDR3 is TGTGCCAGTAGTATCCCCCCGGAGGAGACCCAGTACTTC. Its translation is CASSIPPEETQYF.

This sequence joins TRBV28 and TRBJ1-1, with a possible D match to TRBD1 (6 bases). Germline V gives CDR1 MDHEN, CDR2 SYDVKM. The CDR3 is 15 residues long. V lost 4 bases, J lost 1 base, and 13 bases lay in between. CDR3 nucleotides: TGTGCCAGCAGTTCCTACGGGACACGGAACACTGAAGCTTTCTTT. It specifies CASSSYGTRNTEAFF.

This clonotype was seen more than once but under ten times. V gene TRBV20-1 combines with J gene TRBJ2-2, with D hard to call. The ends were cut back, 2 bases at V and 6 bases at J, with 4 bases in the middle. Germline assignment: CDR1 DFQATT and CDR2 SNEGSKA (reference sequence). The CDR3 is made up of 11 amino acids. The CDR3 loop reads CSARSAGELFF. The CDR3 DNA reads TGCAGTGCTAGATCCGCCGGGGAGCTGTTTTTT.

This chain connects TRBV12-3 or TRBV12-4 to TRBJ2-5; D is tentatively TRBD1 or TRBD2 (5 bases each). Trimming removed 3 bases from V and 3 bases from J, with 17 bases in between. This CDR3 comprises 16 residues. The CDR3 loop is CASSFWIGTDEETQYF. The CDR3 DNA is TGTGCCAGCAGTTTTTGGATTGGGACGGACGAAGAGACCCAGTACTTC.

This clonotype was detected a few times. The rearrangement uses TRBV28 and TRBJ2-3; D possibly corresponds to TRBD1 (6 bases). The CDR3 covers 14 residues. Trimming shortened V by 1 base and J by 4 bases, and 9 bases separated the two germline ends. Per germline, CDR1 MDHEN and CDR2 SYDVKM. In nucleotides, the CDR3 is TGTGCCAGCAGTTTATTGTCAGGGGCAGATACGCAGTATTTT. Protein product: CASSLLSGADTQYF.

The V and J genes are TRBV10-3 and TRBJ2-4; 9 bases match TRBD1. The CDR3 has 13 residues. Unmatched junction bases numbered 7, after V lost 7 bases and J lost 9 bases. Germline lookup yields CDR1 ENHRY and CDR2 SYGVKD. In DNA form, the CDR3 reads TGTGCCATCATGAGGGCGGGACAGGGCATTCAGTACTTC. Amino acid sequence: CAIMRAGQGIQYF.

About this clonotype itself: With a much larger clone just one base away, this may be a read error. The chain carries TRBV12-3 or TRBV12-4 and TRBJ1-5; D is unresolved. The length of the CDR3 is 13 residues. This CDR3 reads CASSLKGSQPRHF. CDR3 coding DNA: TGTGCCAGCAGTTTAAAGGGAAGTCAGCCCCGGCATTTT.

This clonotype was seen more than once but under ten times. This sequence joins TRBV13 and TRBJ2-2, with 11 positions matching TRBD2. V gave up 1 base and J gave up 4 bases; unmatched junction bases: 2. Germline V gene lookup returns CDR1 PRHDT and CDR2 FYEKMQ (reference sequence). CDR3 size: 16 residues. CDR3 bases: TGTGCCAGCAGCTTAGCAACTAGCGGGAGCACCGGGGAGCTGTTTTTT. Encoded protein: CASSLATSGSTGELFF.

This clonotype was seen a handful of times. The chain links TRBV5-6 to TRBJ2-3, with D maybe TRBD1 (6 bases). CDR1 is SGHDT and CDR2 is YYEEEE in the germline V gene. The CDR3 totals 15 residues. Trimming removed 4 bases from V and 1 base from J, with 13 bases in between. CDR3 bases: TGTGCCAGCAGCGCAGGCAGGACAGGCACAGATACGCAGTATTTT. Translating it yields CASSAGRTGTDTQYF.

This clonotype was found a few times. CDR3 amino acids: CASSSLGRTQETQYF. CDR3 nucleotide sequence: TGTGCCAGCAGTTCCTTGGGGCGGACCCAAGAGACCCAGTACTTC. The V and J genes are TRBV12-3 or TRBV12-4 and TRBJ2-5; D possibly corresponds to TRBD1 (5 bases). V lost 4 bases to trimming and J lost 1 base, with 13 bases between them. This CDR3 comprises 15 residues.

This clonotype has only one observation. The rearrangement joins TRBV12-3 or TRBV12-4 to TRBJ1-2, with D possibly matching TRBD1 (6 bases). The CDR3 is made up of 14 amino acids. The V end lost 3 bases, the J end lost 7 bases, and 15 bases lay between the germline ends. CDR3 in amino acids: CASSFLRDISGYTF. The CDR3, as DNA: TGTGCCAGCAGTTTTCTCCGGGACATTAGTGGCTACACCTTC.

This clonotype was detected only a few times. The V and J genes are TRBV27 and TRBJ1-2, with TRBD1 identical over 9 bases. This CDR3 contains 15 residues. V trimming: 5 bases; J trimming: 3 bases; junction bases outside the gene matches: 7. Germline CDR1 MNHEY, CDR2 SMNVEV (reference sequence). The CDR3: CASSLRGQGDYGYTF. The CDR3 nucleotides read TGTGCCAGCAGTCTCCGGGGACAGGGAGACTATGGCTACACCTTC.

Concerning this clonotype itself: A read error may produce the germline difference seen at one junction end. This chain uses TRBV7-9 with TRBJ2-1, with D hard to call. There are 15 residues in the CDR3. Per the germline V gene, CDR1 is SEHNR and CDR2 is FQNEAQ (reference sequence). CDR3 bases: TGTGCCGGCAGCTTAATGGGTGTGGGGAACAATGAGCAGTTCTTC. This codes for CAGSLMGVGNNEQFF.

This clonotype was counted ten times or more. The chain is built from TRBV5-6 and TRBJ2-5, with 7 bases matching TRBD2. The DNA end favors TRBJ2-1, so the J call may be wrong. Per the germline V gene, CDR1 is SGHDT and CDR2 is YYEEEE. This CDR3 region has 13 residues. CDR3 coding DNA: TGTGCCAGCAGCCTCCCGAGCGGGGATGAGCAGTTCTTC. As protein: CASSLPSGDEQFF.

The chain is built from TRBV7-2 and TRBJ2-4; the D gene is possibly TRBD2 (6 bases). The length of the CDR3 is 13 residues. Trimming removed 1 base at V and 10 bases at J, with 11 bases between. The germline CDR1 and CDR2 sequences are SGHTA and FQGNSA. This CDR3 is CASSLDRERIQYF. CDR3 sequence (DNA): TGTGCCAGCAGCTTAGATCGGGAGAGGATTCAGTACTTC. The whole variable domain, filled in from reference TRBV7-2 and TRBJ2-4, reads GAGVSQSPSNKVTEKGKDVELRCDPISGHTALYWYRQSLGQGLEFLIYFQGNSAPDKSGLPSDRFSAERTGGSVSTLTIQRTQQEDSAVYLCASSLDRERIQYFGAGTRLSVL.

The chain carries TRBV20-1 and TRBJ1-3; no reliable D call. Germline-derived CDR1 and CDR2 are DFQATT and SNEGSKA (reference sequence). The CDR3 sequence is 11 residues long. Trimming took 0 bases from V and 3 from J, leaving 0 bases between them. CDR3 bases: TGCAGTGCTAGAGATGGAAACACCATATATTTT. Encoded protein: CSARDGNTIYF.

In this sample, this clonotype turned up a few times. The V gene is TRBV28, the J gene TRBJ2-4; D not certain. Deletions cut 7 bases from V and 4 bases from J, with 11 bases between. The CDR3 consists of 13 residues. Looked up from germline, CDR1 is MDHEN and CDR2 is SYDVKM. The CDR3 is CASKPGPKNIQYF. For the CDR3, the DNA is TGTGCCAGCAAACCAGGACCTAAAAACATTCAGTACTTC.

The table lists this clonotype with many counts. The V call is TRBV7-8, the J call TRBJ2-1, with D unclear. CDR1 and CDR2 (germline): SGHVS, FQNEAQ. V lost 1 base and J lost 1, with 14 bases in between. This CDR3 region has 17 residues. The CDR3 nucleotides read TGTGCCAGCAGCTTAGGCGGCGGAAGCCTTTCCTACAATGAGCAGTTCTTC. It specifies CASSLGGGSLSYNEQFF.